One sample yielded the 3 T cell receptor beta chains listed below, sequenced in a study of CD8 T cells in ankylosing spondylitis. Points from the study as a whole: In ankylosing spondylitis blood, a motif of roughly 8 highly homologous TCR beta variants appeared characteristic.

Antigens of these TCRs are unknown. TCRdb reprocessed the 5' RACE reads with MiXCR, giving one entry per CDR3 protein. Of approximately 300,000 distinct CDR3 sequences in the sample, 6.5% to 10% were seen once. The sample was blood, either unsorted or a sorted T cell fraction (not recorded which). The source is a male donor with ankylosing spondylitis.

The genes are TRBV7-2 and TRBJ2-3, with D perhaps matching TRBD2 (6 bases). CDR3 length equals 14 residues. In germline, CDR1 is SGHTA, CDR2 FQGNSA. The V gene lost 4 bases and the J gene lost 0 bases, with 8 bases spanning the gap. The CDR3 reads CASSSGGSTDTQYF. CDR3 nucleotide sequence: TGTGCCAGCAGCTCCGGGGGTAGCACAGATACGCAGTATTTT.

Only a few counts were recorded for this clonotype. This sequence joins TRBV3-1 and TRBJ2-3; no clear D. V was pared by 1 base and J by 0 bases, with 11 bases between. The CDR3 spans 16 residues. In germline, CDR1 is LGHDT, CDR2 YNNKEL (reference sequence). CDR3 sequence (DNA): TGTGCCAGCAGCCAAGCCGGGTCCGTTAGCACAGATACGCAGTATTTT. As protein: CASSQAGSVSTDTQYF.

This clonotype was detected a few times. The CDR3 reads CASSFQGASDEQYF. The CDR3 DNA follows: TGTGCCAGCAGCTTTCAGGGGGCATCGGACGAGCAGTACTTC. The V gene is TRBV7-2, the J gene TRBJ2-7; 8 positions match TRBD1. Trimming cost V 3 bases and J 5 bases; bases outside gene matches: 6. In germline, CDR1 is SGHTA, CDR2 FQGNSA. The CDR3 has 14 residues.